This TCR beta chain originates from a study of glioma-infiltrating T cells after dendritic cell vaccination. At the level of the study: Treatment, given 2003 to 2012, was autologous tumor lysate-pulsed dendritic cell vaccination.

Germline V gene data show CDR1 as LNHDA and CDR2 as SQIVND (reference sequence). With V trimmed by 6 bases and J by 6 bases, 8 bases remained unmatched. The CDR3 has 15 amino acids. Sequenced by immunoSEQ multiplex PCR; TCRdb stores in-frame clones only, minus some. The sample lists around 73,000 clones, approximately 80% occurring once. Notes on this clone: The antigen remains unidentified.

General study points: Complete blood and tumor specimen sets were limited to few patients.

This clonotype was sampled from a human donor with glioblastoma. The specimen was blood, collected before dendritic cell vaccination. This sequence joins TRBV19 and TRBJ2-2, with 9 bases matching TRBD2. CDR3 in amino acids: CASREGTSFAGELFF. The CDR3, as DNA: TGTGCCAGTAGGGAGGGGACTAGCTTTGCCGGGGAGCTGTTTTTT.